Following are 12 T cell receptor beta chains from one sample sequenced in a study of CD8 T cells in Susac syndrome. Random hexamers primed reverse transcription of roughly 0.5 to 1 ug RNA. MiXCR was run by TCRdb on the immunoSEQ multiplex PCR reads, yielding one entry per CDR3 protein. The sample has 80,000 or so distinct CDR3 sequences, approximately 96% seen once. Sequenced input: CD8+ T cells from PBMCs. The receptors were gathered from a human donor with Susac syndrome.

V and J are TRBV27 and TRBJ2-1, with TRBD2 matching 7 bases. V gave up 3 bases and J gave up 11 bases; unmatched junction bases: 1. Germline V gives CDR1 MNHEY, CDR2 SMNVEV (reference sequence). This CDR3 has 11 residues. The DNA of the CDR3 is TGTGCCAGCAGTTTCGGGGGGAAGCAGTTCTTC. Its translation is CASSFGGKQFF.

This chain joins TRBV4-1 and TRBJ2-1; a possible D gene is TRBD1 (5 bases). CDR3 length: 14 amino acids. V was shortened by 1 base and J by 8 bases, with 12 bases between the two germline ends. Germline CDR1 is MGHRA and CDR2 is YSYEKL. The CDR3 sequence is CASSQVEGADEQFF. The CDR3 DNA reads as TGCGCCAGCAGCCAAGTGGAAGGGGCCGATGAGCAGTTCTTC.

The chain is built from TRBV24-1 and TRBJ2-1; 11 bases are shared with TRBD2. This CDR3 has 17 amino acids. CDR1 and CDR2 from the germline V gene are KGHDR and SFDVKD. V shed 7 bases, J shed 6 bases, and the junction held 13 bases outside the gene matches. CDR3 bases: TGTGCCACCAGCGGGACTAGCGGAGCAGTGGGGTCCAATGAGCAGTTCTTC. Protein sequence: CATSGTSGAVGSNEQFF.

The chain carries TRBV5-1 and TRBJ2-5; D is undetermined. The CDR3 consists of 13 residues. The germline V gene has CDR1 SGHRS and CDR2 YFSETQ. V lost 3 bases and J lost 9, with 15 bases in between. CDR3 sequence: CASSWIPRWAQYF. CDR3 coding DNA: TGCGCCAGCAGCTGGATCCCCCGGTGGGCCCAGTACTTC.

The rearrangement joins TRBV20-1 to TRBJ2-7; TRBD1 is a possible D gene (6 bases). This CDR3 has 15 amino acids. V was pared by 1 base and J by 3 bases, with 16 bases between. The germline V gene encodes CDR1 DFQATT and CDR2 SNEGSKA (reference sequence). The CDR3 spells CSARVRRGRLYEQYV. As DNA, the CDR3 is TGCAGTGCTAGAGTCCGCAGGGGTAGACTCTACGAGCAGTACGTC.

CDR3 region: CAWSPRSGRASLEQYF. Written as DNA, the CDR3 is TGTGCCTGGAGCCCCCGGAGCGGGAGGGCCTCATTGGAGCAGTACTTC. The rearrangement joins TRBV30 to TRBJ2-7, with 10 positions matching TRBD2. CDR1 GTSNPN and CDR2 SVGIG come from the germline V gene (reference sequence). This CDR3 has 16 residues. J lost 7 bases, V lost 3 bases, and 15 bases had no gene match.

The rearrangement uses TRBV10-3 and TRBJ2-1; D uncertain. Germline CDR1 reads ENHRY; CDR2 reads SYGVKD. CDR3 length: 12 residues. Between the trimmed V and J ends, which lost 2 bases and 5 bases, there was a span of 4 bases. The CDR3 DNA is TGTGCCATCAGTGAGGCCAACAATGAGCAGTTCTTC. This translates into CAISEANNEQFF.

The genes are TRBV27 and TRBJ1-5, with 9 bases identical to TRBD1. Germline CDR1 reads MNHEY; CDR2 reads SMNVEV (reference sequence). Unmatched junction bases numbered 1, after V lost 0 bases and J lost 4 bases. CDR3 length: 15 residues. The CDR3 nucleotides read TGTGCCAGCAGTTTATCGACAGGGGGAAATCAGCCCCAGCATTTT. Protein product: CASSLSTGGNQPQHF.

V usage is TRBV7-9 and J usage is TRBJ2-7, with D hard to call. CDR1 and CDR2 from the germline V gene are SEHNR and FQNEAQ (reference sequence). Trimming left V 4 bases short and J 6 bases short, with 7 bases between. The CDR3 is 11 residues long. In DNA form, the CDR3 reads TGTGCCAGCAGCTGGGATCGCGAGCAGTACTTC. Amino acid sequence: CASSWDREQYF.

This sequence joins TRBV29-1 and TRBJ1-2, with D uncertain. Germline CDR1 is SQVTM and CDR2 is ANQGSEA. This CDR3 contains 10 residues. The V and J ends lost 1 base and 5 bases respectively, with 2 bases between them. The CDR3 is CSVEVYGYTF. The CDR3 nucleotides read TGCAGCGTTGAAGTGTATGGCTACACCTTC.

This chain joins TRBV11-2 and TRBJ2-3; D is ambiguous. Germline assignment: CDR1 SGHAT and CDR2 FQNNGV. The CDR3 has 12 amino acids. Deletions cut 3 bases from V and 10 bases from J, with 11 bases between. As DNA, the CDR3 is TGTGCCAGCAGCTTCTGGGCGGAAGCGCAGTATTTT. The encoded protein is CASSFWAEAQYF.

The chain has TRBV7-9 and TRBJ2-1; D unclear. The V gene's germline CDR1 is SEHNR and CDR2 FQNEAQ (reference sequence). Trimming removed 5 bases from V and 5 bases from J, with 10 bases in between. The CDR3 sequence is 13 residues long. CDR3 nucleotides: TGTGCCAGCAGCCCCCCCCCGGACAATGAGCAGTTCTTC. Residues: CASSPPPDNEQFF.